The clone carrying this TCR beta chain was found a few times. The data derive from a study of T cell changes during pregnancy in multiple sclerosis. The repertoire was sequenced with immunoSEQ multiplex PCR; TCRdb's copy has only in-frame clones and lacks some. The sample lists tens of thousands of clones; just over 90% were seen once. The V end was cut by 0 bases, the J end by 5 bases, with 13 bases between. Per germline, CDR1 LGHNT and CDR2 FRNRAP. The CDR3 runs 15 residues. Specimen: peripheral blood, collected in the third trimester of pregnancy. The clonotype comes from a female donor with multiple sclerosis, enrolled in a pregnancy study. The genes are TRBV12-5 and TRBJ1-1, with D possibly being TRBD1 (5 bases). The CDR3 DNA sequence: TGTGCTAGTGGTTTGGTGATTGGGGCCAAGACTGAAGCTTTCTTT. The encoded protein is CASGLVIGAKTEAFF.